This TCR beta chain was identified during a study of OX40 agonist ivuxolimab in advanced cancers. Patients who had autoimmune disease history or got systemic immunosuppression were left out. This clone came up a few times. Only in-frame clones appear in the TCRdb table, and some are missing; sequencing was by immunoSEQ multiplex PCR. The data hold 72,000 or so clones, with 80% to 90% observed a single time. The sequence was collected from an adult with an advanced solid tumor such as melanoma, head and neck, liver or kidney cancer. This specimen was CD4+ or CD8+ T cells sorted from blood, taken in a trial of the OX40 agonist ivuxolimab.

CDR3 nucleotides: TGTGCCAGCAGCCCCCGGACAGGGATAAGGGGCGAGCAGTACTTC. This codes for CASSPRTGIRGEQYF. This chain connects TRBV7-9 to TRBJ2-7; 8 bases line up with TRBD1. The J segment lost 6 bases and the V segment lost 5 bases, leaving 12 bases of the junction unmatched. CDR1 SEHNR and CDR2 FQNEAQ come from the germline V gene (reference sequence). This CDR3 has 15 amino acids.